This TCR beta chain was retrieved from a study of blood T cell repertoires in COVID-19. Per germline, CDR1 KGHSH and CDR2 LQKENI. V was clipped by 4 bases and J by 4 bases; unmatched bases: 8. There are 15 residues in the CDR3. The protocol was immunoSEQ multiplex PCR, while the TCRdb copy is restricted to in-frame clones and leaves out a portion. The table lists some 180,000 clones, over 75% of them singletons. Input material: peripheral blood. The chain is built from TRBV18 and TRBJ2-5; the match to TRBD1 covers 8 bases. The sequence was obtained from a man between 45 and 60 years old with acute or convalescent COVID-19. CDR3 bases: TGTGCCAGCTCACGGATGACAGGGGACGGAGAGACCCAGTACTTC. Its translation is CASSRMTGDGETQYF.